The 13 T cell receptor beta chains listed next were all sequenced from one sample in a study of blood T cell repertoires in COVID-19. Only in-frame clones appear in the TCRdb table, and some are missing; sequencing was by immunoSEQ multiplex PCR. Here the sample spans about 120,000 clones, approximately 81% being singletons. Sample: peripheral blood. Receptors originate from a man aged 35-49 years with acute or convalescent COVID-19.

The gene calls are TRBV5-4 and TRBJ2-3; 9 bases line up with TRBD1. This CDR3 is built from 15 residues. Germline V gene data show CDR1 as SGHNT and CDR2 as YYREEE (reference sequence). The ends lost 3 bases at V and 3 bases at J; junction bases unmatched: 5. The CDR3 DNA reads TGTGCCAGCAGCTCCGGACAGGGGTTTACAGATACGCAGTATTTT. This gives the protein CASSSGQGFTDTQYF.

The rearrangement uses TRBV15 and TRBJ1-4; D possibly corresponds to TRBD1 (5 bases). CDR1 LNHNV and CDR2 YYDKDF come from the germline V gene (reference sequence). Trimming took off 3 bases at V and 1 base at J, with 9 bases between the two ends. The CDR3 runs to 15 residues. The CDR3 nucleotides read TGTGCCACCAGCAGTTACCAGGGAACTAATGAAAAACTGTTTTTT. Its protein product is CATSSYQGTNEKLFF.

The rearrangement joins TRBV2 to TRBJ2-3, with 15 bases aligning to TRBD2. Unmatched junction bases numbered 4, after V lost 7 bases and J lost 2 bases. This CDR3 is built from 16 residues. In germline, CDR1 is SNHLY, CDR2 FYNNEI. The CDR3 DNA reads as TGTGCCAGCAAGGGACTAGCGGGGGGCTTCACAGATACGCAGTATTTT. Protein: CASKGLAGGFTDTQYF.

This sequence joins TRBV13 and TRBJ1-4, with D perhaps matching TRBD1 (6 bases). Trimming took 5 bases from V and 5 from J, leaving 12 bases between them. Germline lookup yields CDR1 PRHDT and CDR2 FYEKMQ (reference sequence). The CDR3 runs to 14 residues. CDR3 nucleotides: TGTGCCAGCAGCCTCACAGGGTGGAATGAAAAACTGTTTTTT. Translating gives CASSLTGWNEKLFF.

This rearrangement joins TRBV23-1 to TRBJ2-3, with D perhaps TRBD1 (6 bases). TRBV23-1 belongs to the ORF category, with a function that is uncertain. CDR3 length equals 15 residues. V was shortened by 2 bases and J by 2 bases, with 11 bases between the two germline ends. CDR3 nucleotide sequence: TGCGCCAGCAGTCAACGACAGGCGTCCACAGATACGCAGTATTTT. The encoded protein is CASSQRQASTDTQYF.

This sequence joins TRBV18 and TRBJ1-1; maybe TRBD1 (6 bases). V lost 3 bases and J 0 bases, leaving 11 bases between the germline ends. The V gene's germline CDR1 is KGHSH and CDR2 LQKENI. This CDR3 region has 15 residues. In DNA, the CDR3 is TGTGCCAGCTCACCCACTGGGGGCCTGAACACTGAAGCTTTCTTT. Protein: CASSPTGGLNTEAFF. Supplemented by reference TRBV18 and TRBJ1-1, the full variable domain reads NAGVMQNPRHLVRRRGQEARLRCSPMKGHSHVYWYRQLPEEGLKFMVYLQKENIIDESGMPKERFSAEFPKEGPSILRIQQVVRGDSAAYFCASSPTGGLNTEAFFGQGTRLTVV.

The CDR3 loop reads CASSPGYGGGFEQYF. The CDR3 DNA sequence: TGCGCCAGCAGCCCGGGGTATGGAGGGGGCTTCGAGCAGTACTTC. V gene TRBV5-1 combines with J gene TRBJ2-7, with a tentative D call TRBD1 (7 bases). CDR1 SGHRS and CDR2 YFSETQ come from the germline V gene. V was cut by 4 bases and J by 6 bases, with 20 bases left in between. The CDR3 has 15 amino acids. Full variable domain (remainder filled in from reference TRBV5-1 and TRBJ2-7): KAGVTQTPRYLIKTRGQQVTLSCSPISGHRSVSWYQQTPGQGLQFLFEYFSETQRNKGNFPGRFSGRQFSNSRSEMNVSTLELGDSALYLCASSPGYGGGFEQYFGPGTRLTVT.

CDR3 DNA: TGCGCCAGCAGCCAAGATAGAGGGATTGCGAACACTGAAGCTTTCTTT. Translated, it gives CASSQDRGIANTEAFF. The chain combines TRBV4-3 with TRBJ1-1; D call uncertain. Deletions cut 0 bases from V and 1 base from J, with 12 bases between. The CDR3 is made up of 16 amino acids. Looked up from germline, CDR1 is LGHNA and CDR2 is YSLEER.

The chain employs TRBV20-1 and TRBJ2-7; a possible D gene is TRBD2 (6 bases). The germline V and J ends were trimmed by 6 bases and 2 bases, with 8 bases remaining between them. CDR3 length: 11 residues. In germline, CDR1 is DFQATT, CDR2 SNEGSKA (reference sequence). CDR3 in DNA: TGCAGTGCAGGGGAGGCCTACGAGCAGTACTTC. Protein product: CSAGEAYEQYF.

The CDR3 sequence: CASSPQPGLEQYF. Here the CDR3 DNA reads TGTGCCAGCAGTCCACAACCCGGGTTAGAGCAGTACTTC. The chain couples TRBV12-3 or TRBV12-4 to TRBJ2-7; D unresolved. This CDR3 spans 13 amino acids. Trimming pared 5 bases from V and 7 bases from J, leaving 15 bases between.

Only a few counts were recorded for this clone. The CDR3 region is CSVVLGREQYF. CDR3 DNA sequence: TGCAGCGTTGTCCTGGGGCGCGAGCAGTACTTC. The rearrangement uses TRBV29-1 and TRBJ2-7; D might be TRBD1 (5 bases). V was pared by 4 bases and J by 6 bases, with 10 bases between. The length of the CDR3 is 11 residues. The germline V gene has CDR1 SQVTM and CDR2 ANQGSEA.

J is TRBJ1-6 and V is TRBV4-3, with D hard to call. Germline loops: CDR1 LGHNA, CDR2 YSLEER. With 0 bases removed from V and 5 bases from J, the gap between germline ends came to 8 bases. The CDR3 runs to 15 residues. In DNA, the CDR3 is TGCGCCAGCAGCCAAGACCTCCTTGATAATTCACCCCTCCACTTT. Translated: CASSQDLLDNSPLHF.

The chain carries TRBV7-9 and TRBJ1-2; no firm D call. V was shortened by 5 bases and J by 1 base, with 14 bases between the two germline ends. This CDR3 contains 15 residues. The germline CDR1 and CDR2 sequences are SEHNR and FQNEAQ (reference sequence). The CDR3 DNA reads as TGTGCCAGCAGCCCCGCTGCCGGGTTTAACTATGGCTACACCTTC. As protein: CASSPAAGFNYGYTF.